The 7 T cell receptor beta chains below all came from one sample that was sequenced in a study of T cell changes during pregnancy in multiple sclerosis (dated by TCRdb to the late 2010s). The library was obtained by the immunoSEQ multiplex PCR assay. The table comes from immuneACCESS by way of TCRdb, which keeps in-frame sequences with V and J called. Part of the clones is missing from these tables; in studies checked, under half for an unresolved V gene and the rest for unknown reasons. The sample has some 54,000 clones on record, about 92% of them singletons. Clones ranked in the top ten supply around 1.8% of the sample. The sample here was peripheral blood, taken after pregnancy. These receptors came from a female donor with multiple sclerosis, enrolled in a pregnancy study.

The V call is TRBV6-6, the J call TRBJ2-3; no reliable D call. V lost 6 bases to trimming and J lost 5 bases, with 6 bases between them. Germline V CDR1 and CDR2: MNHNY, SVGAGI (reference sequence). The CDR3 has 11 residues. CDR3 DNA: TGTGCCAGCAGCCCTTTAGATACGCAGTATTTT. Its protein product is CASSPLDTQYF.

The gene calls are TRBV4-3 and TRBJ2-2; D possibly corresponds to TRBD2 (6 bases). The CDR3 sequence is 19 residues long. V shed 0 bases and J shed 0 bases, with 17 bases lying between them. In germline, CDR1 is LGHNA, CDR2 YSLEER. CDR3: CASSQEWGGIVANTGELFF. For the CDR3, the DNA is TGCGCCAGCAGCCAAGAATGGGGCGGGATAGTGGCGAACACCGGGGAGCTGTTTTTT.

The CDR3 DNA reads TGTGCCAGCAGCTTACTTCAGGACTGGGAGACCCAGTACTTC. It is translated as CASSLLQDWETQYF. This chain uses TRBV13 with TRBJ2-5, with D possibly being TRBD2 (5 bases). Trimming stripped 2 bases from V and 5 bases from J, with 12 bases between. Germline CDR1 is PRHDT and CDR2 is FYEKMQ (reference sequence). CDR3 length equals 14 residues.

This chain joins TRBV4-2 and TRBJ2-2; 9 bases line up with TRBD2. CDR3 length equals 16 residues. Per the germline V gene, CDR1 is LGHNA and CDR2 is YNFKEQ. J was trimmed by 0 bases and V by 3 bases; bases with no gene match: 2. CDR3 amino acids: CASSQVAGANTGELFF. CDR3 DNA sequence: TGTGCCAGCAGCCAGGTAGCGGGAGCGAACACCGGGGAGCTGTTTTTT.

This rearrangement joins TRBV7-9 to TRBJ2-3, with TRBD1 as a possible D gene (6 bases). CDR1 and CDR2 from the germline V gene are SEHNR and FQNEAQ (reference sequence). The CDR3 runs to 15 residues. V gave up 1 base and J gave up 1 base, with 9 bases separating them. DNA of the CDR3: TGTGCCAGCAGCTTAGAGGGACACGGCACAGATACGCAGTATTTT. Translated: CASSLEGHGTDTQYF.

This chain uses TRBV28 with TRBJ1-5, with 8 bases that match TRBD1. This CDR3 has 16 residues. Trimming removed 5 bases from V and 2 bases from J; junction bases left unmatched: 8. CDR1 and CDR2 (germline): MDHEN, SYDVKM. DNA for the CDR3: TGTGCCAGCAGTCCGCATCAGGGGGCTCGCAATCAGCCCCAGCATTTT. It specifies CASSPHQGARNQPQHF. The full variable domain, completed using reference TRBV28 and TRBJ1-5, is DVKVTQSSRYLVKRTGEKVFLECVQDMDHENMFWYRQDPGLGLRLIYFSYDVKMKEKGDIPEGYSVSREKKERFSLILESASTNQTSMYLCASSPHQGARNQPQHFGDGTRLSIL.

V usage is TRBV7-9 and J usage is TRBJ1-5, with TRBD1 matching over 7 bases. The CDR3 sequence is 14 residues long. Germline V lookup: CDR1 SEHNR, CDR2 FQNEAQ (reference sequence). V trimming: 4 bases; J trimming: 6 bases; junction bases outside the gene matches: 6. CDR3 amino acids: CASSSDRSSQPQHF. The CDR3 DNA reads TGTGCCAGCAGCTCGGACAGGTCGAGTCAGCCCCAGCATTTT.